This T cell receptor beta chain emerged from a study of spatial heterogeneity in lung cancer. The overall study: The donors were 65 to 85 patients with non-small cell lung cancer that was early-stage and untreated. Detection consistently yielded more beta chains than alpha chains. Within raw reads, each unique TCR and UMI combination appeared on average more than ten times.

MiXCR, applied by TCRdb to the 5' RACE reads, yields one record per CDR3 protein. The sample yields some 110,000 distinct CDR3 sequences, about 12% seen once. Time point given: blood at routine non-recurrence follow-up after resection. Unsorted whole RNA of tumor, nontumor lung or frozen PBMC was sequenced. The CDR3 totals 12 residues. From germline, CDR1 is MDHEN and CDR2 SYDVKM. Trimming shortened V by 10 bases and J by 2 bases, and 12 bases separated the two germline ends. General study results and limits: TCRs found ubiquitously expanded in tumor appeared in blood more at resection than at follow-up.

Comments on this clonotype: The antigen is undetermined.

This TCR was sampled from a male donor with early-stage non-small cell lung cancer. V and J are TRBV28 and TRBJ2-7; D is undetermined. Specimen: PBMCs, collected at follow-up. The CDR3: CATQKAAYEQYF. The DNA for the CDR3 is TGTGCCACACAGAAAGCCGCCTACGAGCAGTACTTC. The full variable domain, with the rest looked up from reference TRBV28 and TRBJ2-7, is DVKVTQSSRYLVKRTGEKVFLECVQDMDHENMFWYRQDPGLGLRLIYFSYDVKMKEKGDIPEGYSVSREKKERFSLILESASTNQTSMYLCATQKAAYEQYFGPGTRLTVT.